The TCR beta chain under discussion was sequenced for a study of CD8 T cells in ankylosing spondylitis. Study-wide points: Reports say disease-linked clones showed up significantly more in matched ankylosing spondylitis synovial fluid.

As concerns this clonotype: Its matching antigen is unknown. This may be a read error: a much more frequent sequence differs by one nucleotide.

Germline CDR1 reads MNHEY; CDR2 reads SMNVEV (reference sequence). The CDR3 has 15 amino acids. Each CDR3 protein is one row after TCRdb ran MiXCR on the 5' RACE reads. The sample holds 150,000 to 200,000 distinct CDR3 sequences, around 18% seen once. This clonotype was obtained from a male donor with ankylosing spondylitis or in good health (not recorded which). The sequencing sample was made of blood, either unsorted or a sorted T cell fraction (not recorded which). V usage is TRBV27 and J usage is TRBJ2-1, with TRBD1 matching 8 bases. This CDR3 reads CASSSGTGSYNEHFF. The CDR3 DNA sequence: TGTGCCAGCAGTTCAGGGACAGGCTCCTACAATGAGCATTTCTTC.